This record concerns one T cell receptor (beta chain) sequence. cDNA came from around 0.5 to 1 ug RNA primed by random hexamers. Via MiXCR, TCRdb re-called the immunoSEQ multiplex PCR reads, giving one row per CDR3 protein. The sample consists of about 400,000 distinct CDR3 sequences, around 85% of them appearing once. The data were taken from a study of CD8 T cells in Susac syndrome. Trimming left V 4 bases short and J 3 bases short, with 22 bases between. The germline V gene encodes CDR1 DFQATT and CDR2 SNEGSKA (reference sequence). The CDR3 has 16 amino acids. The chain carries TRBV20-1 and TRBJ2-7; D is possibly TRBD1 (6 bases). Source material: CD8+ T cells from PBMCs. The TCR was taken from a human donor with multiple sclerosis. The CDR3 spells CSATRYHRVLIYEQYF. The CDR3 bases are TGCAGTGCTACGCGTTACCACAGGGTTCTAATCTACGAGCAGTACTTC.